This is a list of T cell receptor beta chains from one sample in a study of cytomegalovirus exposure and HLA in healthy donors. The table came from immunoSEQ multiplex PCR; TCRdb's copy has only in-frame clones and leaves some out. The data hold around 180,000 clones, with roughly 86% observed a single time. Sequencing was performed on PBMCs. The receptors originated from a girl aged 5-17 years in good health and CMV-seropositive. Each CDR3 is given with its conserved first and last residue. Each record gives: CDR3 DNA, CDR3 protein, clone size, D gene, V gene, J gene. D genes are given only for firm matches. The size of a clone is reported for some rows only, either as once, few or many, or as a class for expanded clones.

cdr3_nt: TGTGCCAGTAGTCAGGGTGGCCCCAATCAGCCCCAGCATTTT; cdr3_aa: CASSQGGPNQPQHF; clone_size: -; d_call: -; v_call: TRBV19; j_call: TRBJ1-5
cdr3_nt: TGTGCCAGCAGCGAGGCCATCGGACAGTCTCATGGCTACACCTTC; cdr3_aa: CASSEAIGQSHGYTF; clone_size: -; d_call: -; v_call: TRBV9; j_call: TRBJ1-2
cdr3_nt: TGTGCCAGCAGCTTTCAGGGCCTCGAGCAGTACTTC; cdr3_aa: CASSFQGLEQYF; clone_size: -; d_call: -; v_call: TRBV7-2; j_call: TRBJ2-7
cdr3_nt: TGTGCCAGCAGCGTAAAGGGGACTTCCTTTAGCACAGATACGCAGTATTTT; cdr3_aa: CASSVKGTSFSTDTQYF; clone_size: -; d_call: -; v_call: TRBV7-2; j_call: TRBJ2-3
cdr3_nt: TGTGCCAGTAGTGCGGGGACAGGTAACACTGAAGCTTTCTTT; cdr3_aa: CASSAGTGNTEAFF; clone_size: -; d_call: TRBD1; v_call: TRBV19; j_call: TRBJ1-1
cdr3_nt: TGTGCCACCAGCAGAGCAGGAGGTGGAAACACCATATATTTT; cdr3_aa: CATSRAGGGNTIYF; clone_size: few; d_call: -; v_call: TRBV15; j_call: TRBJ1-3
cdr3_nt: TGTGCCAGCAGCACCGCAGGGGGCGGTGGCTACACCTTC; cdr3_aa: CASSTAGGGGYTF; clone_size: few; d_call: TRBD1; v_call: TRBV7-3; j_call: TRBJ1-2
cdr3_nt: TGCGCCAGCAGTCACGGACAGGGCAATTATAGCAATCAGCCCCAGCATTTT; cdr3_aa: CASSHGQGNYSNQPQHF; clone_size: -; d_call: TRBD1; v_call: TRBV23-1; j_call: TRBJ1-5
cdr3_nt: TGTGCCAGCAGCTATCCCCGGGACAGGGTTTCCCACAAGGAGCAGTTCTTC; cdr3_aa: CASSYPRDRVSHKEQFF; clone_size: -; d_call: TRBD1; v_call: TRBV9; j_call: TRBJ2-1
cdr3_nt: TGTGCCAGCAGCCTTAGACAGGGGGCTGGTTCACCCCTCCACTTT; cdr3_aa: CASSLRQGAGSPLHF; clone_size: -; d_call: TRBD1; v_call: TRBV7-9; j_call: TRBJ1-6
cdr3_nt: TGCGCCAGCAGCCGCCTTTCGACAGGGTTAGGAGAGACCCAGTACTTC; cdr3_aa: CASSRLSTGLGETQYF; clone_size: -; d_call: TRBD1; v_call: TRBV5-1; j_call: TRBJ2-5
cdr3_nt: TGTGCCAGCAGCTTAGCGAAGGCAGGGCAGGAGTACTTC; cdr3_aa: CASSLAKAGQEYF; clone_size: -; d_call: -; v_call: TRBV7-2; j_call: TRBJ2-5
cdr3_nt: TGTGCCAGCAGCCCGGGACAGACCGGGGAGCTGTTTTTT; cdr3_aa: CASSPGQTGELFF; clone_size: -; d_call: TRBD1; v_call: TRBV9; j_call: TRBJ2-2
cdr3_nt: TGCGCCAGCAGCTTGAGTCTGTCAGGGGACGATTCCACAGATACGCAGTATTTT; cdr3_aa: CASSLSLSGDDSTDTQYF; clone_size: -; d_call: -; v_call: TRBV5-1; j_call: TRBJ2-3
cdr3_nt: TGCGCCAGCAGCCCCTCCAGCGGGCCCTACAATGAGCAGTTCTTC; cdr3_aa: CASSPSSGPYNEQFF; clone_size: -; d_call: -; v_call: TRBV4-1; j_call: TRBJ2-1
cdr3_nt: TGTGCCAGCAGTTACCTCGACAGGAGCTATGGCTACACCTTC; cdr3_aa: CASSYLDRSYGYTF; clone_size: -; d_call: -; v_call: TRBV5-5; j_call: TRBJ1-2